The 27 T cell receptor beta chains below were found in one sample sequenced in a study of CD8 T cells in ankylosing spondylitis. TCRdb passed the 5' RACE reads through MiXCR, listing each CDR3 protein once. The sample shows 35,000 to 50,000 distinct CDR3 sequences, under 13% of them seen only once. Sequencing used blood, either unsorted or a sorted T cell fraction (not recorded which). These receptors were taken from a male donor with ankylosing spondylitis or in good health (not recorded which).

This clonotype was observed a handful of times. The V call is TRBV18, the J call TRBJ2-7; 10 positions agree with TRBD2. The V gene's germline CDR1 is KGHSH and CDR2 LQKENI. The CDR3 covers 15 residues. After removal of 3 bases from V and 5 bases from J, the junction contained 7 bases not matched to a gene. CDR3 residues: CASSPGTSEAHEQYF. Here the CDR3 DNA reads TGTGCCAGCTCACCGGGGACTAGCGAGGCCCACGAGCAGTACTTC.

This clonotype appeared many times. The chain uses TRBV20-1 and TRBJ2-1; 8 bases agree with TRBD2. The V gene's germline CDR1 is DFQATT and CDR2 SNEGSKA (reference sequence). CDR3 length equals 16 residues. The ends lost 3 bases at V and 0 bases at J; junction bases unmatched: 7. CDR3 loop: CSASPGGPLSYNEQFF. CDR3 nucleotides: TGCAGTGCTAGCCCGGGAGGGCCCCTCTCCTACAATGAGCAGTTCTTC.

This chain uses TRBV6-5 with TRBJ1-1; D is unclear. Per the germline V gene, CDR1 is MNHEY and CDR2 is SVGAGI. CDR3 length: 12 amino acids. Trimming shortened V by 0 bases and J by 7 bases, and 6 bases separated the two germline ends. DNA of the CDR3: TGTGCCAGCAGTTACTCTTGGGGTGAAGCTTTCTTT. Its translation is CASSYSWGEAFF.

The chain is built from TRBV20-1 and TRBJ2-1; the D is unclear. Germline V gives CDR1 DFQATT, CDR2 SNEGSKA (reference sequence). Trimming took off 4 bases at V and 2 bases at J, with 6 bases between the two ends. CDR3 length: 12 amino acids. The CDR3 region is CSAKGTYNEQFF. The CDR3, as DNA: TGCAGTGCTAAAGGGACCTACAATGAGCAGTTCTTC.

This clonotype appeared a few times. CDR3 loop: CASSRADNPANYGYTF. CDR3 coding DNA: TGCGCCAGCAGCCGAGCAGACAACCCAGCTAACTATGGCTACACCTTC. The genes are TRBV4-1 and TRBJ1-2; no clear D. Germline CDR1 is MGHRA and CDR2 is YSYEKL. Deletions cut 4 bases from V and 0 bases from J, with 15 bases between. The CDR3 extends over 16 amino acids.

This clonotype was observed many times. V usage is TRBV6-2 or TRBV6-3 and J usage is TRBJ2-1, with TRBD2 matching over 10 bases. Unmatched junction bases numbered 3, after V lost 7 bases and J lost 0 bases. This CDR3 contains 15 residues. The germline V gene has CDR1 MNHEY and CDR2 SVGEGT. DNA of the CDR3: TGTGCCAGCACGGCTAGCGGGAGCTCCTACAATGAGCAGTTCTTC. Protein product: CASTASGSSYNEQFF.

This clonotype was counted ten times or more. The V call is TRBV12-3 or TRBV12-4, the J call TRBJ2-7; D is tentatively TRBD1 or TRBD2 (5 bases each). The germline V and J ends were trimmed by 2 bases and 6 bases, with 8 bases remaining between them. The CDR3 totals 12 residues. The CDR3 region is CASSLRDLEQYF. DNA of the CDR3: TGTGCCAGCAGTTTACGGGACCTCGAGCAGTACTTC.

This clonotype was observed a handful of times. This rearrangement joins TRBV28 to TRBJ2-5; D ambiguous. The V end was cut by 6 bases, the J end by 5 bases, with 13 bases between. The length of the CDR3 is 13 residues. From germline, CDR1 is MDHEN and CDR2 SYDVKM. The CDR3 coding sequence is TGTGCCAGCAGCCGCCTTTGGAGTGAGACCCAGTACTTC. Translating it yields CASSRLWSETQYF. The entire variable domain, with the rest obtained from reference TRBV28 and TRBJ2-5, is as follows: DVKVTQSSRYLVKRTGEKVFLECVQDMDHENMFWYRQDPGLGLRLIYFSYDVKMKEKGDIPEGYSVSREKKERFSLILESASTNQTSMYLCASSRLWSETQYFGPGTRLLVL.

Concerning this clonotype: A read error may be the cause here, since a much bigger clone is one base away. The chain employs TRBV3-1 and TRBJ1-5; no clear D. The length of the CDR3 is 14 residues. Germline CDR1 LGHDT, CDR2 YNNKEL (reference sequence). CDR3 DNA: TGTGCCAGCAGCCCGACCTATAGCAATCAGTCCCAGCATTTT. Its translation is CASSPTYSNQSQHF.

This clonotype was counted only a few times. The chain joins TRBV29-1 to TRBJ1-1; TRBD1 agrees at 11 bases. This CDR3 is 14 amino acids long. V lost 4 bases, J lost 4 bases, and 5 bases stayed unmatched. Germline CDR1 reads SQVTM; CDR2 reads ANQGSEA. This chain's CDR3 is CSVGGQGAFTEAFF. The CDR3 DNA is TGCAGCGTTGGAGGACAGGGGGCCTTCACTGAAGCTTTCTTT.

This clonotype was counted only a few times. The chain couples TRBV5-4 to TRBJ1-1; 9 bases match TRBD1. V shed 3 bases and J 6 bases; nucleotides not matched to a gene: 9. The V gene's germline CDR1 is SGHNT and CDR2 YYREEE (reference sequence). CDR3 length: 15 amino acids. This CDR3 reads CASSSTGTGLSEAFF. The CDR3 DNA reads TGTGCCAGCAGCTCTACCGGGACAGGGTTATCTGAAGCTTTCTTT. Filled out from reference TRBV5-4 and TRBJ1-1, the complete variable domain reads ETGVTQSPTHLIKTRGQQVTLRCSSQSGHNTVSWYQQALGQGPQFIFQYYREEENGRGNFPPRFSGLQFPNYSSELNVNALELDDSALYLCASSSTGTGLSEAFFGQGTRLTVV.

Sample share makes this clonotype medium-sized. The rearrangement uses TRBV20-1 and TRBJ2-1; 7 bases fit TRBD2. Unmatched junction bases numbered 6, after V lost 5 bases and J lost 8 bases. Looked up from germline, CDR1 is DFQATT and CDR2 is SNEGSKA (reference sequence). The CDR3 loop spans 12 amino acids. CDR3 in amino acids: CSAGRASDEQFF. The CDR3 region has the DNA TGCAGTGCTGGGAGGGCCAGCGATGAGCAGTTCTTC.

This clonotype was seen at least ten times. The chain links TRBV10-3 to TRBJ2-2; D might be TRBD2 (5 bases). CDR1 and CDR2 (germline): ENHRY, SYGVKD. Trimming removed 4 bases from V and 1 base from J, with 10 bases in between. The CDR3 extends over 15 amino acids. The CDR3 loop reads CAISVSGENTGELFF. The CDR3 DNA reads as TGTGCCATCAGTGTCTCCGGGGAGAACACCGGGGAGCTGTTTTTT.

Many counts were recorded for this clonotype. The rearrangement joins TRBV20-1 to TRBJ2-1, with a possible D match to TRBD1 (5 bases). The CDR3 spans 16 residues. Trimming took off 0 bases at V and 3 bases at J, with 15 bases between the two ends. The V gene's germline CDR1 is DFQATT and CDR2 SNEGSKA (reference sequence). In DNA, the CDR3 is TGCAGTGCTAGAGATCAAAGGGGCCTGATCTACAATGAGCAGTTCTTC. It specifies CSARDQRGLIYNEQFF.

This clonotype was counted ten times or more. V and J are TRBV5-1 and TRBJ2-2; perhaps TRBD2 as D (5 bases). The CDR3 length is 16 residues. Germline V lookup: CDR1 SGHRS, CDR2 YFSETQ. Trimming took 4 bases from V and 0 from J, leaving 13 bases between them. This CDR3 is CASSKRAEANTGELFF. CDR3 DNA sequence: TGCGCCAGCAGCAAGAGAGCGGAGGCGAACACCGGGGAGCTGTTTTTT. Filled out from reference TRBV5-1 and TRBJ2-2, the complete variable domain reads KAGVTQTPRYLIKTRGQQVTLSCSPISGHRSVSWYQQTPGQGLQFLFEYFSETQRNKGNFPGRFSGRQFSNSRSEMNVSTLELGDSALYLCASSKRAEANTGELFFGEGSRLTVL.

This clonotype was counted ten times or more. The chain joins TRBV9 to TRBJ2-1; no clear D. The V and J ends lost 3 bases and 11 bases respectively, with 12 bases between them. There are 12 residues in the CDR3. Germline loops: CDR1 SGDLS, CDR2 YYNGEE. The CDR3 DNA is TGTGCCAGCAGCGGACTTTCTAAAAAGCAGTTCTTC. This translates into CASSGLSKKQFF.

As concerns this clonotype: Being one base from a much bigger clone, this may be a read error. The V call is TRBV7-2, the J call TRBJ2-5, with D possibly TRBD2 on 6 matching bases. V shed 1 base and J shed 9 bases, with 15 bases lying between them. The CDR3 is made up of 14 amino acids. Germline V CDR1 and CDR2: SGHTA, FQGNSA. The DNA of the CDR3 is TGTGCCAGCAGCTTAGAATTAGTAGGGGAGGCCCAGTACTTC. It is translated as CASSLELVGEAQYF. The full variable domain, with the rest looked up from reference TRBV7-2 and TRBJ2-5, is GAGVSQSPSNKVTEKGKDVELRCDPISGHTALYWYRQSLGQGLEFLIYFQGNSAPDKSGLPSDRFSAERTGGSVSTLTIQRTQQEDSAVYLCASSLELVGEAQYFGPGTRLLVL.

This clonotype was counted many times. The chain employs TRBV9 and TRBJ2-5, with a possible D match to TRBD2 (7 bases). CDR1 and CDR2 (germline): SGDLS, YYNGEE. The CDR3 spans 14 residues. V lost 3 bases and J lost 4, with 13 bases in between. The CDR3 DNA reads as TGTGCCAGCAGCGGAGGGGGGGCTGGAGAGACCCAGTACTTC. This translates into CASSGGGAGETQYF.

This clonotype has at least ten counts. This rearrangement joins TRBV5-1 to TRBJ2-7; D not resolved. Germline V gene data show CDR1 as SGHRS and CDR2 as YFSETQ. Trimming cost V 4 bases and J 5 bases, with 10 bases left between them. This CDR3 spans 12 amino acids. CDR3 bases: TGCGCCAGCAGCATTTGGGAAAACGAGCAGTACTTC. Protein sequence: CASSIWENEQYF.

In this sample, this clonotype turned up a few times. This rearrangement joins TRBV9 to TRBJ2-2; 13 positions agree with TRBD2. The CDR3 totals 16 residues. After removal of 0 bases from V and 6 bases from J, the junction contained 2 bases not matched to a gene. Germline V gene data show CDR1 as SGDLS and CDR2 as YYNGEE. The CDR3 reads CASSVGTSGSPGELFF. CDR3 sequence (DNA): TGTGCCAGCAGCGTAGGGACTAGCGGGAGTCCCGGGGAGCTGTTTTTT. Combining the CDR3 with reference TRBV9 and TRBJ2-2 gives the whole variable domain DSGVTQTPKHLITATGQRVTLRCSPRSGDLSVYWYQQSLDQGLQFLIQYYNGEERAKGNILERFSAQQFPDLHSELNLSSLELGDSALYFCASSVGTSGSPGELFFGEGSRLTVL.

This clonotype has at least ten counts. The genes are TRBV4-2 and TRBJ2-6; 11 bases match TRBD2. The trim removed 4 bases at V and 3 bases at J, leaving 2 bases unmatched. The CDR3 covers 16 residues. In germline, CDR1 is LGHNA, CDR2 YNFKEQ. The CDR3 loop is CASSPGLAGGANVLTF. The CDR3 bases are TGTGCCAGCAGCCCCGGACTAGCGGGTGGGGCCAACGTCCTGACTTTC.

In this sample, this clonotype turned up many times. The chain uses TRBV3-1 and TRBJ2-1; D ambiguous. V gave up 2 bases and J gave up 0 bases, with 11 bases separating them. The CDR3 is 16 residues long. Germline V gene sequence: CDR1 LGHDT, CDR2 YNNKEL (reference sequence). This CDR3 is CASSQKLVSSYNEQFF. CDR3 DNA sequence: TGTGCCAGCAGCCAAAAGCTAGTCAGCTCCTACAATGAGCAGTTCTTC.

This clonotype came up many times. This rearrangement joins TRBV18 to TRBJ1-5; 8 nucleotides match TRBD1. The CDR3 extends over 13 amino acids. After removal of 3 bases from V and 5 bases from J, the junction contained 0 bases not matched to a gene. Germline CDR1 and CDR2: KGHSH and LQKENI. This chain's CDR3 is CASSPTGDQPQHF. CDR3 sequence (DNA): TGTGCCAGCTCACCGACAGGGGATCAGCCCCAGCATTTT.

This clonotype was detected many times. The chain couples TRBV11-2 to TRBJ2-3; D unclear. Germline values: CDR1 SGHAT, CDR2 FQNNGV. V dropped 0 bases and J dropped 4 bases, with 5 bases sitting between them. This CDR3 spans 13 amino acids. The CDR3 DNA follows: TGTGCCAGCAGCTTAGATTATTCAGATACGCAGTATTTT. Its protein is CASSLDYSDTQYF.

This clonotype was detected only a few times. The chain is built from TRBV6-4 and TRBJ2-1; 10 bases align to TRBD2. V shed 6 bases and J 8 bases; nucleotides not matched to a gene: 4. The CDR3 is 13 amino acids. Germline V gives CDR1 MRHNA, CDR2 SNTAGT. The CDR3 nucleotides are TGTGCCAGCAGCTCGGGGACTAGCGATGAGCAGTTCTTC. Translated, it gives CASSSGTSDEQFF.

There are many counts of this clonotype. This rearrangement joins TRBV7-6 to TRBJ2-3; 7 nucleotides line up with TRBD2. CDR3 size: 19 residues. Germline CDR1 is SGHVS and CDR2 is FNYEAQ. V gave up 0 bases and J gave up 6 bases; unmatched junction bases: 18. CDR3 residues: CASSLAWRLGKTGGDTQYF. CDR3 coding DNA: TGTGCCAGCAGCTTAGCGTGGCGACTAGGAAAAACCGGGGGGGATACGCAGTATTTT. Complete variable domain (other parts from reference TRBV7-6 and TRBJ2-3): GAGVSQSPRYKVTKRGQDVALRCDPISGHVSLYWYRQALGQGPEFLTYFNYEAQQDKSGLPNDRFSAERPEGSISTLTIQRTEQRDSAMYRCASSLAWRLGKTGGDTQYFGPGTRLTVL.

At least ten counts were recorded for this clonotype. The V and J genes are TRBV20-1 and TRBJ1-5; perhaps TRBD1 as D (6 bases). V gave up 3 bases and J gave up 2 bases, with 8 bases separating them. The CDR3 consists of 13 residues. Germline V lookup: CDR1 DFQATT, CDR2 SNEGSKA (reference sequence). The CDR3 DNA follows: TGCAGTGCTAGTTCAGGGGGCAATCAGCCCCAGCATTTT. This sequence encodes CSASSGGNQPQHF.